The sequence of this T cell receptor (beta chain) was determined in a study of shared clonotypes between healthy human individuals. Data came from immunoSEQ multiplex PCR; TCRdb stores just in-frame clones and leaves some out. The sample includes under 850,000 clones, 85% to 95% of them seen just once. Worth noting for this clone: The antigen remains undetermined.

The CDR3 loop spans 16 amino acids. The V end lost 0 bases, the J end lost 4 bases, and 14 bases lay between the germline ends. Germline V gene sequence: CDR1 MNHEY, CDR2 SMNVEV (reference sequence). Positive CCR7 selection of CD45RO-negative cells yielded the naive CD8 cells, and terminally differentiated effector memory CD45RA+ cells were excluded. Whole-study findings and limits: Clonotype sharing among donors, it was expected, would be affected by sequencing depth.

J is TRBJ2-3 and V is TRBV27; D not certain. The source is a young man in good health. Sequencing input: naive CD8+ T cells sorted from blood. The CDR3 loop reads CASSLSASWVADTQYF. As DNA, the CDR3 is TGTGCCAGCAGTTTATCTGCATCATGGGTCGCAGATACGCAGTATTTT.